One sample yielded the 14 T cell receptor beta chains listed below, sequenced in a study of PD-1 blockade in classical Hodgkin lymphoma. Each patient relapsed following autologous stem cell transplantation, and prior brentuximab vedotin exposure differed. The assay was immunoSEQ multiplex PCR, and TCRdb's table has in-frame clones only and misses some. The sample yields 10,000 to 15,000 clones, over 80% seen once. The sample in question was peripheral blood mononuclear cells (PBMCs), obtained at baseline. These receptors were collected from a human donor with classical Hodgkin lymphoma.

The chain carries TRBV28 and TRBJ2-7; TRBD2 agrees at 7 bases. The CDR3 has 13 residues. Germline CDR1 and CDR2: MDHEN and SYDVKM. V dropped 2 bases and J dropped 3; count of bases not matched to a gene: 1. CDR3 sequence (DNA): TGTGCCAGCAGTTTAGCGGGAGTCTACGAGCAGTACTTC. It yields the protein CASSLAGVYEQYF.

As DNA, the CDR3 is TGTGCCATCATGGGTTCCACAGATACGCAGTATTTT. Protein product: CAIMGSTDTQYF. The genes are TRBV10-3 and TRBJ2-3; no firm D call. Germline V lookup: CDR1 ENHRY, CDR2 SYGVKD. This CDR3 contains 12 residues. The V and J ends lost 7 bases and 2 bases respectively, with 7 bases between them.

This clone came up once. The chain is built from TRBV28 and TRBJ1-1; D uncertain. Germline CDR1 and CDR2: MDHEN and SYDVKM. The CDR3 consists of 15 residues. Trimming stripped 5 bases from V and 6 bases from J, with 19 bases between. The CDR3, as DNA: TGTGCCAGCAGTAAGCGGCGGGCCTGGTGGGCTGAAGCTTTCTTT. Amino acid sequence: CASSKRRAWWAEAFF.

The chain couples TRBV30 to TRBJ2-3; D unresolved. V was trimmed by 2 bases and J by 2 bases, leaving 8 bases between them. Per the germline V gene, CDR1 is GTSNPN and CDR2 is SVGIG (reference sequence). The CDR3 consists of 13 residues. The CDR3 region is CAWSRTSTDTQYF. The CDR3 coding sequence is TGTGCCTGGAGTCGCACCTCCACAGATACGCAGTATTTT.

The table lists this clone with a few counts. The V call is TRBV28, the J call TRBJ1-5, with a weak D call TRBD1 (5 bases). The CDR3 has 16 amino acids. CDR1 is MDHEN and CDR2 is SYDVKM in the germline V gene. V was trimmed by 2 bases and J by 0 bases, leaving 11 bases between them. The CDR3 nucleotides are TGTGCCAGCAGTTTAATCCTTGACAGTAGCAATCAGCCCCAGCATTTT. This translates into CASSLILDSSNQPQHF.

V gene TRBV19 combines with J gene TRBJ2-7; 14 nucleotides line up with TRBD2. Trimming cost V 5 bases and J 6 bases; bases outside gene matches: 9. CDR1 and CDR2 (germline): LNHDA, SQIVND (reference sequence). This CDR3 is 16 amino acids long. The CDR3 here is CASSLRLAGGISEQYF. CDR3 in DNA: TGTGCCAGTAGTCTCCGACTAGCGGGAGGGATAAGCGAGCAGTACTTC.

This chain uses TRBV7-6 with TRBJ2-2, with TRBD1 identical over 9 bases. CDR3 size: 16 residues. The junction had 11 bases not matched to a gene; V was cut back by 5 bases and J by 7 bases. Germline V gene data show CDR1 as SGHVS and CDR2 as FNYEAQ. The CDR3 loop reads CASSPRTGVSGGELFF. The CDR3 DNA sequence: TGTGCCAGCAGCCCCAGGACAGGGGTCTCGGGCGGGGAGCTGTTTTTT. Full variable domain (outside the CDR3, taken from reference TRBV7-6 and TRBJ2-2): GAGVSQSPRYKVTKRGQDVALRCDPISGHVSLYWYRQALGQGPEFLTYFNYEAQQDKSGLPNDRFSAERPEGSISTLTIQRTEQRDSAMYRCASSPRTGVSGGELFFGEGSRLTVL.

The chain uses TRBV27 and TRBJ2-7; 9 bases fit TRBD1. There are 12 residues in the CDR3. Germline CDR1 MNHEY, CDR2 SMNVEV (reference sequence). J was trimmed by 6 bases and V by 5 bases; bases with no gene match: 2. The CDR3 here is CASSPDRGEQYF. CDR3 coding DNA: TGTGCCAGCAGTCCGGACAGGGGCGAGCAGTACTTC.

This clone is large by share. Written as DNA, the CDR3 is TGTGCCAGTACTGCGGGGGATACGCAGTATTTT. Translating gives CASTAGDTQYF. This chain links TRBV25-1 with TRBJ2-3, with a possible D match to TRBD2 (6 bases). Looked up from germline, CDR1 is MGHDK and CDR2 is SYGVNS. The germline V and J ends were trimmed by 9 bases and 6 bases, with 10 bases remaining between them. The CDR3 totals 11 residues.

V usage is TRBV18 and J usage is TRBJ1-4, with D possibly matching TRBD1 (5 bases). CDR3 length: 15 residues. Germline loops: CDR1 KGHSH, CDR2 LQKENI. The V gene lost 3 bases and the J gene lost 0 bases, with 8 bases spanning the gap. CDR3 DNA: TGTGCCAGCTCACCTAGAGGGGCAACTAATGAAAAACTGTTTTTT. Translating gives CASSPRGATNEKLFF. The full variable domain, with the rest looked up from reference TRBV18 and TRBJ1-4, is NAGVMQNPRHLVRRRGQEARLRCSPMKGHSHVYWYRQLPEEGLKFMVYLQKENIIDESGMPKERFSAEFPKEGPSILRIQQVVRGDSAAYFCASSPRGATNEKLFFGSGTQLSVL.

The chain joins TRBV6-6 to TRBJ2-3; D is unresolved. CDR1 is MNHNY, CDR2 SVGAGI, per germline (reference sequence). The CDR3 totals 13 residues. The germline V and J ends were trimmed by 6 bases and 5 bases, with 12 bases remaining between them. CDR3 DNA: TGTGCCAGCAGCCCGGATGTGGGAGATACGCAGTATTTT. Residues: CASSPDVGDTQYF.

The chain uses TRBV5-5 and TRBJ2-2, with D unclear. The germline gives CDR1 SGHKS, CDR2 YYEKEE (reference sequence). V shed 2 bases and J shed 5 bases, with 10 bases lying between them. This CDR3 comprises 14 residues. DNA of the CDR3: TGTGCCAGCAGCTTTGTAAAGGGAACCGGGGAGCTGTTTTTT. Translating it yields CASSFVKGTGELFF.

The chain uses TRBV28 and TRBJ1-1; no firm D call. Germline CDR1 MDHEN, CDR2 SYDVKM. Between the trimmed V and J ends, which lost 8 bases and 1 base, there was a span of 5 bases. The CDR3 extends over 11 amino acids. CDR3 sequence reads: CASRGNTEAFF. CDR3 DNA: TGTGCCAGCCGAGGGAACACTGAAGCTTTCTTT. Using reference TRBV28 and TRBJ1-1 for the parts outside the CDR3, the full variable domain is DVKVTQSSRYLVKRTGEKVFLECVQDMDHENMFWYRQDPGLGLRLIYFSYDVKMKEKGDIPEGYSVSREKKERFSLILESASTNQTSMYLCASRGNTEAFFGQGTRLTVV.

This clone was observed a few times. J is TRBJ1-2 and V is TRBV6-6; no clear D. Germline V gene lookup returns CDR1 MNHNY and CDR2 SVGAGI (reference sequence). V was cut by 3 bases and J by 9 bases, with 8 bases left in between. This CDR3 has 11 residues. This CDR3 reads CASSYQESYTF. The CDR3 nucleotides are TGTGCCAGCAGTTATCAGGAAAGCTACACCTTC.